This TCR beta chain derives from a study of blood T cell repertoires in COVID-19. In the study overall: Researchers got acute and convalescent COVID-19 samples from the United States, Italy and Spain. The cDNA or gDNA used as material had been derived from T cells, B-cell-depleted T cells, or PBMCs.

In the authors' methods: Reference gene primer amplification gave nucleated cell count estimates. The repertoire was sequenced with immunoSEQ multiplex PCR; TCRdb's copy has only in-frame clones and lacks some. V and J calls plus clone size are reproduced from that table; the DNA served to infer D and trimming. The table lists about 38,000 clones, over 80% of them singletons, with under 5% in the top ten. V lost 5 bases and J lost 0, with 16 bases in between. The length of the CDR3 is 17 residues. Germline CDR1 MDHEN, CDR2 SYDVKM. This sequence joins TRBV28 and TRBJ2-2; D possibly corresponds to TRBD1 (5 bases). The sequence was collected from a man in his fifties with active COVID-19. Source material: peripheral blood. For the CDR3, the DNA is TGTGCCAGCAGTATTATGCGACAGAGCACGAACACCGGGGAGCTGTTTTTT. Translated: CASSIMRQSTNTGELFF.